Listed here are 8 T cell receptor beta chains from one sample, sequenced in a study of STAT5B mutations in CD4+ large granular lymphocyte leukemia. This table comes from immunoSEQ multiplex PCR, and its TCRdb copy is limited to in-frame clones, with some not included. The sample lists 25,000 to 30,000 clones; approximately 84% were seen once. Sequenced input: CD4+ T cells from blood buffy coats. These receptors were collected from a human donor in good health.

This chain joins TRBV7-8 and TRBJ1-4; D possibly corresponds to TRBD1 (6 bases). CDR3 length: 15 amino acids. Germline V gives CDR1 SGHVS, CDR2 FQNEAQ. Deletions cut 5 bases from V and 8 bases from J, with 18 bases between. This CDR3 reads CASSPAGGEGEKLFF. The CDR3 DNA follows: TGTGCCAGCAGCCCCGCGGGGGGCGAAGGGGAAAAACTGTTTTTT.

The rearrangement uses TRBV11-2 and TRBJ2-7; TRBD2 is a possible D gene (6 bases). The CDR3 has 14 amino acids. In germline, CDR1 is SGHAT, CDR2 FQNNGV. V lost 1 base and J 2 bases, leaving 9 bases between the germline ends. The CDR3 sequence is CASSLGLATYEQYF. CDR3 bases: TGTGCCAGCAGCTTAGGGCTAGCGACCTACGAGCAGTACTTC.

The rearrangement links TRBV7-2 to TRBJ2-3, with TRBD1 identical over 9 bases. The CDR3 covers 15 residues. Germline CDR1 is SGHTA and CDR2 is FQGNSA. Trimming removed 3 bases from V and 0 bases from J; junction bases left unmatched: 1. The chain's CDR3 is CASSFGQGSTDTQYF. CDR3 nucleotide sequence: TGTGCCAGCAGCTTCGGACAGGGGAGCACAGATACGCAGTATTTT.

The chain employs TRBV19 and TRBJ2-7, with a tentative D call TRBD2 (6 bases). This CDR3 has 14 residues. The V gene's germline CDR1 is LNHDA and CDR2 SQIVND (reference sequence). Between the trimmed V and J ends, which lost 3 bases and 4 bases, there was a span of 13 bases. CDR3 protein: CASSIAAGTYEQYF. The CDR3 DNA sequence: TGTGCCAGTAGTATTGCCGCCGGGACTTACGAGCAGTACTTC.

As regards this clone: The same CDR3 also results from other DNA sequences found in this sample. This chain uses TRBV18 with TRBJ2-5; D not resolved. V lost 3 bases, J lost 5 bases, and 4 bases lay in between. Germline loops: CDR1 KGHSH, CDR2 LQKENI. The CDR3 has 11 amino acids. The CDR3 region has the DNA TGTGCCAGCTCACCGGGGGAGACCCAGTACTTC. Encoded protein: CASSPGETQYF.

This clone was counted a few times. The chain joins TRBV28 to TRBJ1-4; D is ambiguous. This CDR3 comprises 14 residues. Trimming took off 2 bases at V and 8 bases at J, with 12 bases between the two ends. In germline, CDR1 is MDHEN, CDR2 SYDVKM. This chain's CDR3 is CASSLRGIQEKLFF. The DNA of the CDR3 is TGTGCCAGCAGTTTACGAGGGATCCAGGAAAAACTGTTTTTT.

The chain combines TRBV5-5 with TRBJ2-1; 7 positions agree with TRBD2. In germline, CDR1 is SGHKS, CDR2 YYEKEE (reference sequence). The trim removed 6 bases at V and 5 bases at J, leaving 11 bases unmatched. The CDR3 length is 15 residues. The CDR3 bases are TGTGCCAGCATAGATAGAGGGACTACCCACAATGAGCAGTTCTTC. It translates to CASIDRGTTHNEQFF.

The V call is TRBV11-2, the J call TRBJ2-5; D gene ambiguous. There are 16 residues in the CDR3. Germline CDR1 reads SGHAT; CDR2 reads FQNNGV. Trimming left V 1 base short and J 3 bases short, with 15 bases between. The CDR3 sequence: CASSLGVGIEKETQYF. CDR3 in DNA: TGTGCCAGCAGCTTAGGGGTCGGTATCGAAAAAGAGACCCAGTACTTC.